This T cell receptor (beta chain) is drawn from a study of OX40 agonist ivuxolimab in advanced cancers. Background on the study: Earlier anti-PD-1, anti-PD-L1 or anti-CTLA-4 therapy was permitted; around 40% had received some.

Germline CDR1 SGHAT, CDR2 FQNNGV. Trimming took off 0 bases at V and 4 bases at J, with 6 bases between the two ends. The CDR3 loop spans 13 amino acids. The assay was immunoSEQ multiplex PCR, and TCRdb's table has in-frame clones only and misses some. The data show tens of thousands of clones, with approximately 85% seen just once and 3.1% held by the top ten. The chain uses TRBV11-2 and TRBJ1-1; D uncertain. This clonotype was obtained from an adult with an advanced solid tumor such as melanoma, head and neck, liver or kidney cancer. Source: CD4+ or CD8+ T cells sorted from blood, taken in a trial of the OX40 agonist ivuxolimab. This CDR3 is CASSLEGGTEAFF. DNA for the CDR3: TGTGCCAGCAGCTTAGAGGGTGGCACTGAAGCTTTCTTT.